This TCR beta chain is from a study of cytotoxic CD8 clonotypes in ibrutinib-treated CLL. The study's findings and limits: Sustained-remission and progressing patients were not sampled at matched times.

Germline CDR1 GTSNPN, CDR2 SVGIG (reference sequence). Trimming took 7 bases from V and 10 from J, leaving 23 bases between them. The CDR3 spans 15 residues. Sequencing was performed with immunoSEQ multiplex PCR; in TCRdb, only in-frame clones are kept and a portion is missing. Seen here are under 75,000 clones, roughly 70% observed once, and the top ten hold around 42%. On this clone itself: Its specificity is unknown.

The input for sequencing was PBMCs, taken after 12 months of ibrutinib treatment. J is TRBJ1-6 and V is TRBV30, with a tentative D call TRBD1 (5 bases). The clonotype was recovered from a human donor with chronic lymphocytic leukemia. CDR3 sequence (DNA): TGTGCCTTTTCCATCGGCGGGGGGATAAGGTCACCCCTCCACTTT. Translated: CAFSIGGGIRSPLHF.